The T cell receptor (beta chain) described here comes from a study of radiation and T cells in renal cell carcinoma. Whole-study findings and limits: Dominant CDR3 motifs were more common in irradiated tumors than controls.

Comment on this clone: What it binds is not known.

Per the germline V gene, CDR1 is SGHTA and CDR2 is FQGNSA. The CDR3 loop spans 16 amino acids. V was shortened by 4 bases and J by 0 bases, with 13 bases between the two germline ends. This table comes from immunoSEQ multiplex PCR, and its TCRdb copy is limited to in-frame clones, with some not included. The data show tens of thousands of clones, with roughly 60% seen just once and less than 25% held by the top ten. The treatment here: treatment-naive control, cytoreductive nephrectomy. Treatment-naive patients without radiation supplied the control tumors at nephrectomy. The patient's renal cell carcinoma had clear cell pathology. Sequenced control tumors were from over ten males and a few females, median age roughly 60.

Sequencing used tumor tissue, obtained from a patient whose treatment was nephrectomy without radiotherapy. The receptor's source is a man aged 40-49 years with renal cell carcinoma. The chain uses TRBV7-2 and TRBJ2-1; weak D call: TRBD2 (6 bases). The CDR3 sequence is CASSSRLGSSYNEQFF. The CDR3 DNA reads TGTGCCAGCAGCTCCCGACTAGGGAGCTCCTACAATGAGCAGTTCTTC.